The sequence of this T cell receptor (beta chain) was determined in a study of radiotherapy plus CTLA-4 blockade in lung cancer. On this clone: The antigen is undetermined.

TCRdb's copy holds only in-frame clones and misses some; the assay was immunoSEQ multiplex PCR. The repertoire consists of approximately 50,000 clones, with 75% to 90% occurring once and the leading ten covering around 17%. General study points: There was expansion of tumor-derived TCR clones in blood after radiotherapy plus ipilimumab.

Trimming pared 6 bases from V and 0 bases from J, leaving 14 bases between. This CDR3 has 15 amino acids. Germline loops: CDR1 SNHLY, CDR2 FYNNEI. The TCR originated in a human donor with non-small cell lung cancer that progressed on radiotherapy plus ipilimumab. Some clones in this sample may be carry-over from other donors' samples. The sequencing used peripheral blood, collected from a patient treated with radiotherapy plus ipilimumab. The chain links TRBV2 to TRBJ1-1, with D possibly being TRBD1 (6 bases). The CDR3 DNA reads TGTGCCAGCAGACCCGACAGGACCATGAACACTGAAGCTTTCTTT. This codes for CASRPDRTMNTEAFF.